The clone carrying this TCR beta chain has a count of ten or more. Its antigen is unidentified. The data originate from a study of tumor and adjacent non-tumor tissue in lung cancer. Study outcomes and limitations: Tumor TCR diversity, when higher, was linked to shorter survival. In normal lung, the top 100 clones were significantly more dominant than in tumor. Compared with tumor, normal lung showed significantly lower TCR diversity.

Three rounds of nested PCR, following a modified ARM-PCR protocol, produced the TCRbeta library. TCRdb re-analysed the multiplex PCR reads in MiXCR, keeping a single row per CDR3 protein. The sample has approximately 120,000 distinct CDR3 sequences, 60% to 80% seen once. This sample's RNA came from whole unsorted tissue. Newly diagnosed lung cancer patients had thoracic surgery in China, August–late 2014, without prior chemotherapy. Sequenced: lung tumor tissue. The source of this sequence is a woman in her sixties or seventies with non-small cell lung cancer.

In nucleotides, the CDR3 is TGCAGTGCTAGAGATATGGGGACAGGTATCTACGAGCAGTACTTC. It is translated as CSARDMGTGIYEQYF. The chain is built from TRBV20-1 and TRBJ2-7; 8 bases fit TRBD1. The CDR3 loop spans 15 amino acids. The V and J ends lost 0 bases and 3 bases, in that order; junction bases with no gene match: 7. Per the germline V gene, CDR1 is DFQATT and CDR2 is SNEGSKA (reference sequence).